These T cell receptor beta chains were read from a single sample in a study of T-cell reconstitution after alpha-beta-depleted transplantation in children. TCRdb re-derived calls from the PCR reads in MiXCR, one entry per CDR3 protein. The table shows about 980,000 distinct CDR3 sequences, with roughly 29% occurring only once. The sequencing here drew on PBMCs, mostly from graft donor cells, taken 360 days after TCRalphabeta/CD19-depleted stem cell transplant. These receptors were taken from a boy in the first two years of life who had a stem cell transplant for SCID, so the T cells may come from the graft donor. The CDR3 runs from the conserved cysteine through the conserved F or W. Each record gives: clone size, J gene, D gene, V gene, CDR3 DNA, CDR3 protein. D genes are given only for firm matches. For some rows the clone size is stated as once, few or many, or as a class when expanded; others skip it.

. | TRBJ2-7 | . | TRBV10-3 | TGTGCCATCAGTGACAGGTTGATTTCGCGGGAGCAGTACTTC | CAISDRLISREQYF
. | TRBJ2-3 | . | TRBV12-3/TRBV12-4 | TGTGCCAGCAGAACGGCTAGCACAGATACGCAGTATTTT | CASRTASTDTQYF
. | TRBJ2-7 | . | TRBV29-1 | TGCAGCGTTGAAGAGGATTCCTACGAGCAGTACTTC | CSVEEDSYEQYF
few | TRBJ2-2 | . | TRBV7-9 | TGTGCCAGCAGCACTTCAGCCGGGGAGCTGTTTTTT | CASSTSAGELFF
few | TRBJ1-1 | . | TRBV4-1 | TGCGCCAGCAGCCAAGGAGGGGGGCGGAACACTGAAGCTTTCTTT | CASSQGGGRNTEAFF
. | TRBJ2-7 | . | TRBV6-5 | TGTGCCAGCAGTTACTCCGCTAGCTACGAGCAGTACTTC | CASSYSASYEQYF
few | TRBJ2-7 | . | TRBV12-3/TRBV12-4 | TGTGCCAGCAGTGGGACGGGGGAACAGCAGTACTTC | CASSGTGEQQYF
. | TRBJ2-1 | TRBD1 | TRBV6-1 | TGTGCCAGCAGTCGAACGGGACAGGGGTTAAATGAGCAGTTCTTC | CASSRTGQGLNEQFF
. | TRBJ1-1 | . | TRBV29-1 | TGCAGCGTTGAAGAAACTCTCTCCACTGAAGCTTTCTTT | CSVEETLSTEAFF
many | TRBJ2-7 | . | TRBV4-1 | TGCGCCAGCAGCCAAGTGAGCAGGGCCTACGAGCAGTACTTC | CASSQVSRAYEQYF
. | TRBJ1-2 | . | TRBV6-1 | TGTGCCAGCAGTGAAGGACAGCGACATGGCTACACCTTC | CASSEGQRHGYTF
. | TRBJ2-7 | TRBD1 | TRBV29-1 | TGCAGCGTTGAGCTATTCCCGGGACAGGGGACCTACGAGCAGTACTTC | CSVELFPGQGTYEQYF
. | TRBJ2-5 | TRBD2 | TRBV10-3 | TGTGCCATCAGTGGACGACTAGCGGGGGGGCCGAGGGAGACCCAGTACTTC | CAISGRLAGGPRETQYF
. | TRBJ2-3 | TRBD2 | TRBV11-3 | TGTGCCAGCAGCTTAGGGGGGACTACCCACACAGATACGCAGTATTTT | CASSLGGTTHTDTQYF
few | TRBJ1-6 | TRBD1 | TRBV12-3/TRBV12-4 | TGTGCCAGCAGTTTAGCCGGGACAGGGCTTTCACCCCTCCACTTT | CASSLAGTGLSPLHF
. | TRBJ1-5 | TRBD1 | TRBV19 | TGTGCCAGTAGTATTGACAGGGACAATCAGCCCCAGCATTTT | CASSIDRDNQPQHF
. | TRBJ1-4 | . | TRBV5-1 | TGCGCCAGCAGCCTCTCGAGAGGGGTAAATGAAAAACTGTTTTTT | CASSLSRGVNEKLFF
. | TRBJ2-3 | TRBD1 | TRBV18 | TGTGCCAGCTGCACATACAGGGGCCTCACAGATACGCAGTATTTT | CASCTYRGLTDTQYF
few | TRBJ2-3 | . | TRBV28 | TGTGCCAGCAGTTTACGGTATCCGACAGATACGCAGTATTTT | CASSLRYPTDTQYF
. | TRBJ2-7 | . | TRBV4-2 | TGTGCCAGCAGCCAAGCGTGGGGGGTCTACGAGCAGTACTTC | CASSQAWGVYEQYF
. | TRBJ1-3 | . | TRBV6-5 | TGTGCCAGCAGTTACCCCACAGTGGGGGCACTTTTGTCCGGAAACACCATATATTTT | CASSYPTVGALLSGNTIYF
. | TRBJ2-3 | . | TRBV4-1 | TGCGCCAGCAGCCAGAAGGGGGCGGGGACGCAGTATTTT | CASSQKGAGTQYF
few | TRBJ2-2 | . | TRBV27 | TGTGCCAGCACCTCAGAATTAGGGAGCACCGGGGAGCTGTTTTTT | CASTSELGSTGELFF
few | TRBJ1-1 | . | TRBV7-9 | TGTGCCAGCAGCACCTCGATGACGGTGAACACTGAAGCTTTCTTT | CASSTSMTVNTEAFF
few | TRBJ1-4 | . | TRBV20-1 | TGCAGTGCTAGAGACCCGCCGACTTGGAGATCCACTAATGAAAAACTGTTTTTT | CSARDPPTWRSTNEKLFF
. | TRBJ1-3 | TRBD1 | TRBV20-1 | TGCAGTGCTGGGGACAGGGTGCAAAACACCATATATTTT | CSAGDRVQNTIYF
many | TRBJ2-3 | . | TRBV4-3 | TGCGCCAGCAGCCAAGACTCCCACAGAGGGGATACGCAGTATTTT | CASSQDSHRGDTQYF
. | TRBJ2-3 | TRBD1 | TRBV27 | TGTGCCAGCAGTGCACAGGGGGCCGGTTCAGATACGCAGTATTTT | CASSAQGAGSDTQYF
few | TRBJ2-3 | . | TRBV5-1 | TGCGCCAGCAGCTTGTCACTAAATTCAGATACGCAGTATTTT | CASSLSLNSDTQYF
. | TRBJ2-3 | TRBD2 | TRBV29-1 | TGCAGCGTGGCCCGAGGACTAGCGACAGATACGCAGTATTTT | CSVARGLATDTQYF
. | TRBJ1-1 | . | TRBV4-3 | TGCGCCAGCAGCCAAGATGCAGATTCTAACACTGAAGCTTTCTTT | CASSQDADSNTEAFF
. | TRBJ1-5 | . | TRBV11-2 | TGTGCCAGCAGCTTAACCCTCATGACCTCCTATAGCAATCAGCCCCAGCATTTT | CASSLTLMTSYSNQPQHF
many | TRBJ2-1 | TRBD1 | TRBV20-1 | TGCAGTGCTAGAAGTAGACAGGGGGGAACCTACAATGAGCAGTTCTTC | CSARSRQGGTYNEQFF
. | TRBJ2-1 | TRBD2 | TRBV6-2/TRBV6-3 | TGTGCCAGCAGCCCACATAGCGGGGGGCTGAATACCCCTGAGCAGTTCTTC | CASSPHSGGLNTPEQFF
. | TRBJ1-1 | . | TRBV4-1 | TGCGCCAGCAGCCAAGCGACGGGACGGAGGAACACTGAAGCTTTCTTT | CASSQATGRRNTEAFF
. | TRBJ1-1 | . | TRBV5-1 | TGCGCCAGCAGCTTGGCATCCGGAGTTATGAACACTGAAGCTTTCTTT | CASSLASGVMNTEAFF
. | TRBJ1-5 | TRBD1 | TRBV27 | TGTGCCAGCAGTAGGTCGACGGACAGGGCTAATCAGCCCCAGCATTTT | CASSRSTDRANQPQHF
few | TRBJ2-3 | . | TRBV20-1 | TGCAGTGCCGTCTTGAGGGGTCGAACAGATACGCAGTATTTT | CSAVLRGRTDTQYF
. | TRBJ1-5 | . | TRBV12-3/TRBV12-4 | TGTGCCAGCAGTTGGGCCGGGGGAGGTAGCAATCAGCCCCAGCATTTT | CASSWAGGGSNQPQHF
. | TRBJ2-3 | . | TRBV18 | TGTGCCAGCTCACCAAGGATGGGACTGACAGCAGATACGCAGTATTTT | CASSPRMGLTADTQYF
. | TRBJ1-1 | TRBD1 | TRBV5-1 | TGCGCCAGCAGCCTCAGACAGGGTTGGACTGAAGCTTTCTTT | CASSLRQGWTEAFF
. | TRBJ2-1 | TRBD1 | TRBV7-2 | TGTGCCAGCAGCCCGTACTCAGGGGGCAATGAGCAGTTCTTC | CASSPYSGGNEQFF
. | TRBJ2-3 | . | TRBV10-3 | TGTGCCATCGGGCAGGCTAGCGACCCAGATACGCAGTATTTT | CAIGQASDPDTQYF